The clone carrying this T cell receptor beta chain was recorded at least ten times. Its cognate antigen is unknown. These data are taken from a study of read filtering for tumor transcriptome and immune sequencing. On the study more broadly: Patients were 17 male and 13 to 15 female, mean age 65.9 years, range roughly 47 to 85.

Germline V gene data show CDR1 as SGHRS and CDR2 as YFSETQ. The V end lost 6 bases, the J end lost 5 bases, and 12 bases lay between the germline ends. The CDR3 has 13 residues. From roughly 0.4 ug of RNA, a library with molecular barcoded alpha/delta and beta/gamma adaptors was made. TCRdb passed the reads through MiXCR, listing each CDR3 protein once. Among 94,000 or so distinct CDR3 sequences listed, about 12% were seen once. Findings of the study overall: In IR-seq, single-read clonotypes were roughly 82% of clonotypes but around 3.2% of reads. This fraction held mixed bone marrow immune cells after CD138-negative sorting.

Sequenced material: a population of CD138-negative cells sorted from bone marrow. The rearrangement uses TRBV5-1 and TRBJ2-1; no clear D. The receptor was isolated from a donor aged 40 or over with multiple myeloma. CDR3 nucleotides: TGCGCCAGCACCGACGGAAGCCACAATGAGCAGTTCTTC. Translation gives CASTDGSHNEQFF.